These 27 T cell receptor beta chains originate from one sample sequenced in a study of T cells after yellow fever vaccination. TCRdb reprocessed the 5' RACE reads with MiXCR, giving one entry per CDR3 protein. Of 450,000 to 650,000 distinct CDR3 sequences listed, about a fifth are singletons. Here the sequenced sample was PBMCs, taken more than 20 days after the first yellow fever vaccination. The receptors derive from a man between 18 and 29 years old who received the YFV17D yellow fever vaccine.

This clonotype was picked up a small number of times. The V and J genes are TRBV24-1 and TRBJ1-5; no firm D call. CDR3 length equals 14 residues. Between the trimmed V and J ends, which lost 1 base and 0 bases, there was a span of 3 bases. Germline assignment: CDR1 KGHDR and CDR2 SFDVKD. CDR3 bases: TGTGCCACCAGTGATTTATATAGCAATCAGCCCCAGCATTTT. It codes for CATSDLYSNQPQHF.

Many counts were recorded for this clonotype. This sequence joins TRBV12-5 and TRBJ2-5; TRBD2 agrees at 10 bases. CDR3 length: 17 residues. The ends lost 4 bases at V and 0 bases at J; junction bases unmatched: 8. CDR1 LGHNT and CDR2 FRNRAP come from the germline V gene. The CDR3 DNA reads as TGTGCTAGTGGTTGGGCCCCTAGCGGGGGCCACCAAGAGACCCAGTACTTC. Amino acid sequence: CASGWAPSGGHQETQYF.

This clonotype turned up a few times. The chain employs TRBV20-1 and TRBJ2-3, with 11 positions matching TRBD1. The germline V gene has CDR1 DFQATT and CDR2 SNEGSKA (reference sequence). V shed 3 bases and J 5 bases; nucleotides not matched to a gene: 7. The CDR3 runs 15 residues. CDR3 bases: TGCAGTGCTAGGGCGGACAGGGGGCGGAGAGATACGCAGTATTTT. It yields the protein CSARADRGRRDTQYF.

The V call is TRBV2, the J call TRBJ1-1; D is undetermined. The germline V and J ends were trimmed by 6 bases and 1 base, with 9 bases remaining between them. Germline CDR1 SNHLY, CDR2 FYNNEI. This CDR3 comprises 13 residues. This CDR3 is CASRENRNTEAFF. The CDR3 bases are TGTGCCAGCAGAGAAAACAGGAACACTGAAGCTTTCTTT.

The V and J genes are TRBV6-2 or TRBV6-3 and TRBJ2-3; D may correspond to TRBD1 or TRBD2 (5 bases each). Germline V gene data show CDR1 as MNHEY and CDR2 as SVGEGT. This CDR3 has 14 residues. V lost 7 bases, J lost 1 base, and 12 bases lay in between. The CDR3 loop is CASNLGRGTDTQYF. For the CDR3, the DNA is TGTGCCAGCAACTTGGGGCGGGGCACAGATACGCAGTATTTT.

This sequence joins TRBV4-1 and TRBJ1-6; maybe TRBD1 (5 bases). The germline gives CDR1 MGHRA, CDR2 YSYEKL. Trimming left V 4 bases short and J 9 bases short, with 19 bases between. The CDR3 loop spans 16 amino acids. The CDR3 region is CASSPRLRVEGSPLHF. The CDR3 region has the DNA TGCGCCAGCAGCCCAAGACTCAGGGTGGAGGGTTCACCCCTCCACTTT.

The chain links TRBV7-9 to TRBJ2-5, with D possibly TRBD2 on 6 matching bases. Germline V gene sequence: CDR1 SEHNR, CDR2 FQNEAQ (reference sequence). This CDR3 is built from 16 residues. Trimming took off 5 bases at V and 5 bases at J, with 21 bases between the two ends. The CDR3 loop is CASSPGTSSPAETQYF. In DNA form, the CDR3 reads TGTGCCAGCAGCCCCGGGACTTCTTCCCCGGCCGAGACCCAGTACTTC.

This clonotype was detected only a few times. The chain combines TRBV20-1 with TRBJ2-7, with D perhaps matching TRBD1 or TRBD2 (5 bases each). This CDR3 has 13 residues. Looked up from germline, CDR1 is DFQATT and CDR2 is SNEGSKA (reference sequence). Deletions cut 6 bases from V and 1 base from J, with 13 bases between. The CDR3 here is CSAAGTDSYEQYF. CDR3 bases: TGCAGTGCCGCCGGGACGGATTCCTACGAGCAGTACTTC.

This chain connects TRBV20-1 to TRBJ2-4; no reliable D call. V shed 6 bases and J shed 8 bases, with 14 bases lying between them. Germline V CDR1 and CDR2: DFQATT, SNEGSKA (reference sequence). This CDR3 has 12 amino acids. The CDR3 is CSARSVADIQYF. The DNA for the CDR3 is TGCAGTGCCAGATCCGTGGCGGACATTCAGTACTTC.

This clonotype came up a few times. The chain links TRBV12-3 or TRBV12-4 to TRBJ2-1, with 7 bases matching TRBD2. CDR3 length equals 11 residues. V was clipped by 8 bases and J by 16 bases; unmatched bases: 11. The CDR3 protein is CASAIDREVFF. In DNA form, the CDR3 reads TGTGCCAGCGCGATCGACCGGGAGGTATTCTTC.

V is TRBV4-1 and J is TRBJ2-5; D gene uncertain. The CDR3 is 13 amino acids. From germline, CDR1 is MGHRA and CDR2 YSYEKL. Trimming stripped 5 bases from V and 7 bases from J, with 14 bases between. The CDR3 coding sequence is TGCGCCAGCAGCAGCGTGGAGATTGGGACCCAGTACTTC. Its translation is CASSSVEIGTQYF.

This CDR3 is CASGSGGIPGELFF. In DNA form, the CDR3 reads TGTGCTAGTGGTTCCGGGGGAATTCCCGGGGAGCTGTTTTTT. The V and J genes are TRBV12-5 and TRBJ2-2, with D perhaps TRBD2 (6 bases). The CDR3 extends over 14 amino acids. Between the trimmed V and J ends, which lost 4 bases and 6 bases, there was a span of 12 bases. Germline V CDR1 and CDR2: LGHNT, FRNRAP.

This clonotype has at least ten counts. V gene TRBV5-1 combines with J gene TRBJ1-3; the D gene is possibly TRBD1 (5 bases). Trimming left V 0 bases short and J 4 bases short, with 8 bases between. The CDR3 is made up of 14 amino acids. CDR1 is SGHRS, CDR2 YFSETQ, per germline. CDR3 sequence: CASSLAGRGNTIYF. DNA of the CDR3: TGCGCCAGCAGCTTGGCGGGGCGGGGAAACACCATATATTTT.

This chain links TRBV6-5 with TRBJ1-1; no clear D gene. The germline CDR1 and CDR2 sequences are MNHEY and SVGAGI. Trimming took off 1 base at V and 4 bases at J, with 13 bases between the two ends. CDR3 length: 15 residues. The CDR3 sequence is CASSYLKGVITEAFF. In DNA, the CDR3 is TGTGCCAGCAGTTACTTGAAGGGAGTGATCACTGAAGCTTTCTTT.

CDR3 bases: TGTGCCAGCAGCGCGGACAGGGCTGGGACCGGGGAGCTGTTTTTT. This encodes CASSADRAGTGELFF. The rearrangement joins TRBV7-2 to TRBJ2-2, with TRBD1 identical over 8 bases. The germline gives CDR1 SGHTA, CDR2 FQGNSA. V trimming: 5 bases; J trimming: 5 bases; junction bases outside the gene matches: 7. The CDR3 spans 15 residues.

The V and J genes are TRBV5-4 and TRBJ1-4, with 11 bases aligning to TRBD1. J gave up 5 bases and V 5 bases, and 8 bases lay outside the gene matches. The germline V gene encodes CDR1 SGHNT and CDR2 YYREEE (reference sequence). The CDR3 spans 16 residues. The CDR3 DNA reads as TGTGCCAGCAGACCGGGCCGGGACAGGGGGAATGAAAAACTGTTTTTT. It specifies CASRPGRDRGNEKLFF.

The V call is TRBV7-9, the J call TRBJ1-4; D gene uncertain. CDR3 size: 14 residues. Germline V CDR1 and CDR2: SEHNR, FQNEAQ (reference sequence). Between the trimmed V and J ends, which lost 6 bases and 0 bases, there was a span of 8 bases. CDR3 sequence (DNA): TGTGCCAGCAGTTACGGGGCAACTAATGAAAAACTGTTTTTT. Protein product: CASSYGATNEKLFF.

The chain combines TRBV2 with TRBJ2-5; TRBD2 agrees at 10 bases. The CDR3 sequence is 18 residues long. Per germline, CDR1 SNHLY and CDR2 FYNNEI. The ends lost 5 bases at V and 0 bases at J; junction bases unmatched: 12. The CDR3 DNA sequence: TGTGCCAGCAGTATCGAGACTAGCGGGTCCTCGTACCAAGAGACCCAGTACTTC. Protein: CASSIETSGSSYQETQYF.

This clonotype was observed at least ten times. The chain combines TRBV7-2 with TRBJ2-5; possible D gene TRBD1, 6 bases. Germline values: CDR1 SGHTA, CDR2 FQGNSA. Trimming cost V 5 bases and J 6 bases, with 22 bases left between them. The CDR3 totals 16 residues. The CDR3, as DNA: TGTGCCAGCAGCCAAGAGCCCAGGGGTGGGAGAAAGACCCAGTACTTC. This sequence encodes CASSQEPRGGRKTQYF.

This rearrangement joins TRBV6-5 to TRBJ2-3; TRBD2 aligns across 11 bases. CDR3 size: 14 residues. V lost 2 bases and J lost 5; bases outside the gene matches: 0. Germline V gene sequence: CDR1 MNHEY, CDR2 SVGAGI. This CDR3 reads CASSYLAGGDTQYF. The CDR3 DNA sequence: TGTGCCAGCAGTTACCTAGCGGGAGGAGATACGCAGTATTTT.

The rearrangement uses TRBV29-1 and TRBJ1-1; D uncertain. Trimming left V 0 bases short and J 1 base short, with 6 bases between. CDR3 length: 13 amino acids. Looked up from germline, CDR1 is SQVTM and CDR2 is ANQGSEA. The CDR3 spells CSVEEVGNTEAFF. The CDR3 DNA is TGCAGCGTTGAAGAAGTAGGGAACACTGAAGCTTTCTTT.

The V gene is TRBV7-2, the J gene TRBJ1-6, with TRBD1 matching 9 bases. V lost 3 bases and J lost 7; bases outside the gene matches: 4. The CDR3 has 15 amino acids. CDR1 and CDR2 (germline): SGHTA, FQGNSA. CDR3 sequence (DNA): TGTGCCAGCAGCTTTAGGACAGGGGTAAATTCACCCCTCCACTTT. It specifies CASSFRTGVNSPLHF.

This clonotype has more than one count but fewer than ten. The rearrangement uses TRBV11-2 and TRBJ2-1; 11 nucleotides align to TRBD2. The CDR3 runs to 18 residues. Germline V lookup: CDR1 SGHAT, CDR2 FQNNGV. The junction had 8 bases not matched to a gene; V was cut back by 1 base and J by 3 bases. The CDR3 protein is CASSLVGASGGLYNEQFF. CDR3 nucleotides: TGTGCCAGCAGCTTAGTTGGGGCTAGCGGGGGGCTCTACAATGAGCAGTTCTTC.

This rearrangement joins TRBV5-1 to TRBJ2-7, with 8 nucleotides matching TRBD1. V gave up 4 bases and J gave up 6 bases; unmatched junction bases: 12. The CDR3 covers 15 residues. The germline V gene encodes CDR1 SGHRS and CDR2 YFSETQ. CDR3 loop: CASSPGQGKAAEQYF. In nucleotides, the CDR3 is TGCGCCAGCAGCCCCGGACAGGGTAAAGCAGCCGAGCAGTACTTC.

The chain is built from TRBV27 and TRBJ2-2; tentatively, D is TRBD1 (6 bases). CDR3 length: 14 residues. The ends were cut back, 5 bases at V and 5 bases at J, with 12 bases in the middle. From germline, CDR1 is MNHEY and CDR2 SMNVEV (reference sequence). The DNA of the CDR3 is TGTGCCAGCAGTCAGGGACAAGAGACCGGGGAGCTGTTTTTT. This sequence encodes CASSQGQETGELFF.

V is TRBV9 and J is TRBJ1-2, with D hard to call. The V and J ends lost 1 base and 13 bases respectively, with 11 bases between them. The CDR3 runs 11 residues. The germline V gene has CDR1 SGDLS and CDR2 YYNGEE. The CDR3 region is CASSVNRQFTF. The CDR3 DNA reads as TGTGCCAGCAGCGTAAACCGGCAGTTCACCTTC.

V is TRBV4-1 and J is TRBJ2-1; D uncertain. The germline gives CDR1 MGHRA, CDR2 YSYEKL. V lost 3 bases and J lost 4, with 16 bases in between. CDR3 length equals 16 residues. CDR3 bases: TGCGCCAGCAGCCAGTTTTATTTTCCCCCATACAATGAGCAGTTCTTC. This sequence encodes CASSQFYFPPYNEQFF.